This T cell receptor beta chain was captured in a study of siplizumab effects on memory and regulatory T cells. The data were produced by immunoSEQ multiplex PCR, yet TCRdb's version contains in-frame clones alone and is incomplete. Of about 85,000 clones detected, roughly 94% appear once; the ten largest clones hold around a sixth. CDR3 length equals 14 residues. The V end lost 5 bases, the J end lost 2 bases, and 9 bases lay between the germline ends. Per germline, CDR1 MNHEY and CDR2 SMNVEV (reference sequence). The TCR sequence derives from a human donor in good health. This sequence joins TRBV27 and TRBJ2-2; D not resolved. What was sequenced was CD8+ T cells sorted from blood. This chain's CDR3 is CASSLGLNTGELFF. As DNA, the CDR3 is TGTGCCAGCAGTCTGGGTCTAAACACCGGGGAGCTGTTTTTT.